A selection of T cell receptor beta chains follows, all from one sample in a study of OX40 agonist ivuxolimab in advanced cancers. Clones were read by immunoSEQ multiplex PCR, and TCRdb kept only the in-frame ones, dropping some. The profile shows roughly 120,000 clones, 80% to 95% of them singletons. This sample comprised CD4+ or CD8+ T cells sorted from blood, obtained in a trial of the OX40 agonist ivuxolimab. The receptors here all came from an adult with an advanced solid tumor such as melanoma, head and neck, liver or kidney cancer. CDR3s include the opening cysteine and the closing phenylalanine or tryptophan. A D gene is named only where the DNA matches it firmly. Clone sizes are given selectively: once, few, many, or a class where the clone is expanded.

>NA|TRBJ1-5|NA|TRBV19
TGTGCCAGTAGTATCCGGCGGAATCAGCCCCAGCATTTT
CASSIRRNQPQHF
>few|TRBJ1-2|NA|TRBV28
TGTGCCAGCAGCCGGTTTGGGGTTCTCTATGGCTACACCTTC
CASSRFGVLYGYTF
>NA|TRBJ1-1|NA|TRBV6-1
TGTGCCAGCAGTTGGACGGATATGAACACTGAAGCTTTCTTT
CASSWTDMNTEAFF
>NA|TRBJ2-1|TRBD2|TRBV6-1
TGTGCCAGCAGGGCCAGAGCGGGAGCGAACAATGAGCAGTTCTTC
CASRARAGANNEQFF
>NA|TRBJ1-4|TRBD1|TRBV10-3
TGTGCCATCAGTGACCCGACAGGGACTAATGAAAAACTGTTTTTT
CAISDPTGTNEKLFF
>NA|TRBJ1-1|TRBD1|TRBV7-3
TGTGCCAGCACCAAGGGGGCGAACACTGAAGCTTTCTTT
CASTKGANTEAFF
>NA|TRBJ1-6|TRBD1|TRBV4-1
TGCGCCAGCAGCCAAACTCCGGGACAGGGGAGCTCCTATAATTCACCCCTCCACTTT
CASSQTPGQGSSYNSPLHF
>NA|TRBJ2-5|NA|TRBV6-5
TGTGCCAGCAGTTTAGGACAGCGAGAGACCCAGTACTTC
CASSLGQRETQYF
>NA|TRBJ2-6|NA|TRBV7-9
TGTGCCAGCACCCTAGGGCCGGAGGACTCTGGGGCCAACGTCCTGACTTTC
CASTLGPEDSGANVLTF
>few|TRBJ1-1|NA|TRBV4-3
TGCGCCAGCAACCAAGGGCCGCTCATGAACACTGAAGCTTTCTTT
CASNQGPLMNTEAFF
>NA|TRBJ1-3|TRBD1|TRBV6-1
TGTGCCAGCAGTGAAGAGGGTACAGGGGGCGCCGGAAACACCATATATTTT
CASSEEGTGGAGNTIYF
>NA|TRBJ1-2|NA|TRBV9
TGTGCCAGCAGCGACCCCGGGACTCTAGGGAATGGCTACACCTTC
CASSDPGTLGNGYTF
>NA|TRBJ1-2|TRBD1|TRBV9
TGTGCCAGCAGCGTAGGACAGGGGTTAAACAACTATGGCTACACCTTC
CASSVGQGLNNYGYTF
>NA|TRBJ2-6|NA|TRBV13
TGTGCCAGCAGCTCACAGGGCTGGGGGGCCAACGTCCTGACTTTC
CASSSQGWGANVLTF
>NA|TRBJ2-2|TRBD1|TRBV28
TGTGCCAGCACCACAGGGGGGTCAGGGGAGCTGTTTTTT
CASTTGGSGELFF
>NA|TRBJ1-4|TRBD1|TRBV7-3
TGTGCCAGCAGCAGACAGGGGGGTGAGAATGAAAAACTGTTTTTT
CASSRQGGENEKLFF
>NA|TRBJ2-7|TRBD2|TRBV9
TGTGCCAGCAGCCCTAGACTAGCGGGAGCCTACGAGCAGTACTTC
CASSPRLAGAYEQYF
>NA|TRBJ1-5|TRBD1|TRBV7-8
TGTGCCAGCAGCTCCCCGGGACAGGGGCTTATCGAGGACCAGCCCCAGCATTTT
CASSSPGQGLIEDQPQHF
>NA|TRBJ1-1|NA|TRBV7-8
TGTGCCAGCAGCTTATCTCGGTTCATGAACACTGAAGCTTTCTTT
CASSLSRFMNTEAFF
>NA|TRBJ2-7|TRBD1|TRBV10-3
TGTGCCATCAGCGACCCGGACAGGAACTACGAGCAGTACTTC
CAISDPDRNYEQYF
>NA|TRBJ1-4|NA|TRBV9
TGTGCCAGCAGCGGGGCGTCTAGTGAAAAACTGTTTTTT
CASSGASSEKLFF
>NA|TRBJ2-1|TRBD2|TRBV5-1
TGCGCCAGCAGCTTGGGGGTAGCGGGAGGCTACAATGAGCAGTTCTTC
CASSLGVAGGYNEQFF